Each of the 22 T cell receptor beta chains below was sequenced from the same sample in a study of T-cell memory formation after mild COVID-19. TCRdb processed the 5' RACE reads anew with MiXCR; each CDR3 protein has one entry. The top ten hold 20% to 25% of the sample, which has 300,000 to 350,000 distinct CDR3 sequences, around 15% seen once. The source material was PBMCs or a T cell subset sorted from them (not recorded which). These receptors were obtained from a man aged 18 to 29 who had mild COVID-19 (a few samples of this study predate the infection). Cell type and time point are not known.

This clonotype occurred many times. The chain has TRBV20-1 and TRBJ2-1; either TRBD1 or TRBD2 may fit D (6 bases each). V lost 6 bases, J lost 2 bases, and 20 bases lay in between. This CDR3 region has 16 residues. CDR1 DFQATT and CDR2 SNEGSKA come from the germline V gene (reference sequence). CDR3 residues: CSAPPGASGAYNEQFF. The CDR3 nucleotides are TGCAGTGCGCCCCCGGGGGCCTCTGGCGCCTACAATGAGCAGTTCTTC.

The chain employs TRBV20-1 and TRBJ2-1, with 8 bases matching TRBD2. This CDR3 comprises 15 residues. Germline V gene sequence: CDR1 DFQATT, CDR2 SNEGSKA (reference sequence). The V segment lost 3 bases and the J segment 1 base; nucleotides outside the gene matches: 5. Here the CDR3 DNA reads TGCAGTGCTAGTTGGCGGGGGGTGTCCTACAATGAGCAGTTCTTC. It encodes CSASWRGVSYNEQFF.

V is TRBV19 and J is TRBJ2-2; D is uncertain. The CDR3 is 14 amino acids. CDR1 is LNHDA, CDR2 SQIVND, per germline (reference sequence). Trimming removed 2 bases from V and 3 bases from J, with 7 bases in between. The CDR3 DNA follows: TGTGCCAGTAGTATAAAGCGTTACACCGGGGAGCTGTTTTTT. Protein sequence: CASSIKRYTGELFF. The complete variable domain, with remaining parts taken from reference TRBV19 and TRBJ2-2, reads DGGITQSPKYLFRKEGQNVTLSCEQNLNHDAMYWYRQDPGQGLRLIYYSQIVNDFQKGDIAEGYSVSREKKESFPLTVTSAQKNPTAFYLCASSIKRYTGELFFGEGSRLTVL.

This clonotype was detected once. The chain employs TRBV6-5 and TRBJ1-6, with no clear D. This CDR3 comprises 15 residues. Trimming took 4 bases from V and 9 from J, leaving 16 bases between them. CDR1 is MNHEY and CDR2 is SVGAGI in the germline V gene. Written as DNA, the CDR3 is TGTGCCAGCAGTTCGGTCTTCTTATTGGGTTCACCCCTCCACTTT. This sequence encodes CASSSVFLLGSPLHF.

In this sample, this clonotype turned up a few times. The DNA of the CDR3 is TGTGCCAGCAGACCGGGGGCAACCTACGAGCAGTACTTC. It translates to CASRPGATYEQYF. This sequence joins TRBV4-2 and TRBJ2-7; either TRBD1 or TRBD2 may supply D (6 bases each). This CDR3 region has 13 residues. V lost 6 bases and J lost 2, with 11 bases in between. Germline CDR1 is LGHNA and CDR2 is YNFKEQ.

This clonotype has just a few counts. The chain combines TRBV28 with TRBJ2-1; 8 positions agree with TRBD1. Per germline, CDR1 MDHEN and CDR2 SYDVKM. Trimming took 3 bases from V and 7 from J; bases not matched to a gene: 8. The CDR3 consists of 15 residues. The CDR3 is CASSFPQGATNEQFF. CDR3 DNA: TGTGCCAGCAGTTTTCCCCAGGGGGCTACAAATGAGCAGTTCTTC.

This clonotype was recorded many times. This rearrangement joins TRBV4-3 to TRBJ2-1, with D possibly called TRBD1 or TRBD2 (5 bases each). Germline values: CDR1 LGHNA, CDR2 YSLEER. Trimming pared 5 bases from V and 2 bases from J, leaving 13 bases between. The CDR3 is 15 amino acids. The CDR3 protein is CASSVRVGAYNEQFF. DNA of the CDR3: TGCGCCAGCAGCGTCAGGGTGGGGGCCTACAATGAGCAGTTCTTC.

This clonotype was found a few times. The rearrangement uses TRBV20-1 and TRBJ2-2, with D uncertain. Trimming stripped 3 bases from V and 5 bases from J, with 10 bases between. The V gene's germline CDR1 is DFQATT and CDR2 SNEGSKA (reference sequence). The CDR3 contains 13 residues. The CDR3 DNA reads TGCAGTGCTAGTAAGGGTTGGACCGGGGAGCTGTTTTTT. Translating gives CSASKGWTGELFF.

This clonotype has at least ten counts. The chain has TRBV6-5 and TRBJ1-1, with D uncertain. The CDR3 runs 14 residues. Germline V CDR1 and CDR2: MNHEY, SVGAGI. V lost 0 bases and J lost 6, with 11 bases in between. The CDR3 sequence is CASSYSPAVAEAFF. The CDR3 DNA reads as TGTGCCAGCAGTTACTCACCGGCGGTGGCTGAAGCTTTCTTT.

The CDR3 nucleotides read TGTGCCAGCAGCTTGGGTGGAGTTAACTATGGCTACACCTTC. It specifies CASSLGGVNYGYTF. V and J are TRBV5-6 and TRBJ1-2; unclear D gene. The CDR3 length is 14 residues. V lost 0 bases, J lost 1 base, and 7 bases lay in between. From germline, CDR1 is SGHDT and CDR2 YYEEEE.

This sequence joins TRBV6-6 and TRBJ1-1; D ambiguous. This CDR3 spans 15 amino acids. Trimming cost V 4 bases and J 1 base, with 13 bases left between them. CDR1 is MNHNY and CDR2 is SVGAGI in the germline V gene (reference sequence). CDR3 region: CASSLWTVENTEAFF. CDR3 bases: TGTGCCAGCAGTTTGTGGACCGTAGAGAACACTGAAGCTTTCTTT.

The V and J genes are TRBV9 and TRBJ2-1; 7 bases are a match to TRBD2. V dropped 3 bases and J dropped 5; count of bases not matched to a gene: 14. Germline CDR1 reads SGDLS; CDR2 reads YYNGEE. This CDR3 is 17 amino acids long. The CDR3 is CASSADRDYTFNNEQFF. As DNA, the CDR3 is TGTGCCAGCAGCGCGGATCGGGACTATACCTTCAACAATGAGCAGTTCTTC.

A few counts support this clonotype. The gene calls are TRBV7-2 and TRBJ2-1; D remains unclear. The CDR3 runs 13 residues. V was trimmed by 5 bases and J by 4 bases, leaving 9 bases between them. Germline loops: CDR1 SGHTA, CDR2 FQGNSA. The CDR3 DNA is TGTGCCAGCAGCGCCGACCGGTACAATGAGCAGTTCTTC. This gives the protein CASSADRYNEQFF.

The chain recombines TRBV7-9 with TRBJ2-1, with D possibly TRBD2 on 6 matching bases. The germline V gene encodes CDR1 SEHNR and CDR2 FQNEAQ (reference sequence). The CDR3 is 12 amino acids. Trimming stripped 3 bases from V and 10 bases from J, with 10 bases between. CDR3 DNA sequence: TGTGCCAGCAGCTTTCGACTAGACGAGCAGTTCTTC. Its translation: CASSFRLDEQFF.

The chain joins TRBV4-2 to TRBJ1-1; 9 bases match TRBD1. The CDR3 is made up of 14 amino acids. Looked up from germline, CDR1 is LGHNA and CDR2 is YNFKEQ. The V and J ends lost 1 base and 6 bases, in that order; junction bases with no gene match: 3. CDR3 DNA: TGTGCCAGCAGCCAAGCGGGGGACAGGGCTGAAGCTTTCTTT. Protein: CASSQAGDRAEAFF.

V usage is TRBV4-2 and J usage is TRBJ2-1; D perhaps matches TRBD2 (6 bases). The germline CDR1 and CDR2 sequences are LGHNA and YNFKEQ. This CDR3 contains 16 residues. V dropped 0 bases and J dropped 9 bases, with 18 bases sitting between them. CDR3 loop: CASSQDPGLTTSEQFF. The CDR3 nucleotides read TGTGCCAGCAGCCAAGATCCGGGACTCACCACCTCTGAGCAGTTCTTC.

Comments on this clonotype: A junction boundary mismatches the germline segment, possibly from a read error. The genes are TRBV5-1 and TRBJ1-4, with D maybe TRBD1 (5 bases). CDR1 SGHRS and CDR2 YFSETQ come from the germline V gene. This CDR3 spans 16 amino acids. The CDR3 nucleotides are TGCGCCAGCGGGCGGGGGGACCGCGCAACCAATGAAAAACTGTTTTTT. This encodes CASGRGDRATNEKLFF.

A few counts support this clonotype. DNA of the CDR3: TGCGCCAGCAGCCAAGATCAAACAGGGGGGCCCCAGCATTTT. Translation: CASSQDQTGGPQHF. V gene TRBV4-3 combines with J gene TRBJ1-5; 8 nucleotides align to TRBD1. The CDR3 is 14 amino acids. Germline V gives CDR1 LGHNA, CDR2 YSLEER. After removal of 0 bases from V and 9 bases from J, the junction contained 4 bases not matched to a gene.

This rearrangement joins TRBV20-1 to TRBJ2-1; TRBD2 matches at 12 bases. The CDR3 extends over 13 amino acids. The ends lost 5 bases at V and 9 bases at J; junction bases unmatched: 5. Germline values: CDR1 DFQATT, CDR2 SNEGSKA (reference sequence). This CDR3 is CSARTSGAGEQFF. The CDR3 DNA reads TGCAGTGCTCGGACTAGCGGGGCGGGTGAGCAGTTCTTC.

The rearrangement uses TRBV6-2 or TRBV6-3 and TRBJ1-2; 9 bases match TRBD1. Unmatched junction bases numbered 8, after V lost 4 bases and J lost 11 bases. Germline assignment: CDR1 MNHEY and CDR2 SVGEGT. This CDR3 region has 13 residues. In nucleotides, the CDR3 is TGTGCCAGCAGTTCCGGGACAGGGCGAGAGTACACCTTC. Protein product: CASSSGTGREYTF.

The chain employs TRBV7-9 and TRBJ1-2; 9 bases fit TRBD1. The CDR3 loop spans 13 amino acids. Germline V CDR1 and CDR2: SEHNR, FQNEAQ (reference sequence). With 8 bases clipped from V and 6 bases from J, the junction kept 7 bases outside the gene matches. In DNA form, the CDR3 reads TGTGCCAGCCTAGGACAGGGGATCGATGGCTACACCTTC. Residues: CASLGQGIDGYTF.

This clonotype was recorded at least ten times. This chain links TRBV5-6 with TRBJ1-5; TRBD1 might be the D (6 bases). Germline loops: CDR1 SGHDT, CDR2 YYEEEE. The CDR3 is 13 residues long. Trimming cost V 4 bases and J 4 bases, with 9 bases left between them. As DNA, the CDR3 is TGTGCCAGCAGCACAGGGAGAAATCAGCCCCAGCATTTT. Its protein is CASSTGRNQPQHF.